A selection of T cell receptor beta chains follows, all from one sample in a study of post-analysis software for immune sequencing data. A single record per CDR3 protein comes from TCRdb applying MiXCR to the PCR reads. The profile shows roughly 800,000 distinct CDR3 sequences, around 27% of them singletons. Sequencing was performed on blood. These receptors all come from a girl aged 10 to 17 with multiple sclerosis. Both conserved end residues are part of each CDR3. D genes are given only for firm matches. Size tells how often a clone was seen (once, few, many) or the class of an expanded clone, and some rows leave it out.

D,V,J,size,CDR3,DNA
TRBD2,TRBV20-1,TRBJ2-1,-,CGAREDSGGAPYNEQFF,TGCGGTGCTAGAGAGGACAGCGGGGGGGCCCCCTACAATGAGCAGTTCTTC
-,TRBV7-8,TRBJ2-7,-,CASSSTSFEQYF,TGTGCCAGCAGCTCAACGAGTTTCGAGCAGTACTTC
-,TRBV3-1,TRBJ2-2,-,CASSQDLGASGIGELFF,TGTGCCAGCAGCCAAGACCTCGGGGCATCTGGGATCGGGGAGCTGTTTTTT
-,TRBV6-2/TRBV6-3,TRBJ1-1,-,CASSYSPLNTEAFF,TGTGCCAGCAGTTACTCCCCGTTGAACACTGAAGCTTTCTTT
TRBD2,TRBV3-1,TRBJ2-1,few,CASSLRTSNEQFF,TGTGCCAGCAGCCTTCGGACTAGCAATGAGCAGTTCTTC
TRBD1,TRBV29-1,TRBJ1-2,few,CSVATGALGYTF,TGCAGCGTTGCGACAGGGGCCCTCGGCTACACCTTC
TRBD2,TRBV5-1,TRBJ2-1,many,CASSSGLAGGPGFEQFF,TGCGCCAGCAGCTCCGGACTAGCGGGGGGGCCAGGGTTTGAGCAGTTCTTC
-,TRBV7-9,TRBJ2-1,-,CASSPILDNEQFF,TGTGCCAGCAGCCCAATCCTAGACAATGAGCAGTTCTTC
TRBD1,TRBV20-1,TRBJ1-5,-,CSASGGQGGNQPQHF,TGCAGTGCTAGTGGGGGACAGGGGGGGAATCAGCCCCAGCATTTT
-,TRBV7-2,TRBJ2-5,-,CASSTGGAQETQYF,TGTGCCAGCAGCACAGGCGGGGCCCAAGAGACCCAGTACTTC
TRBD2,TRBV7-9,TRBJ2-1,few,CASSLALAGSNEQFF,TGTGCCAGCAGCTTAGCACTAGCGGGATCCAATGAGCAGTTCTTC
TRBD1,TRBV10-3,TRBJ1-2,-,CAIRGQGTYGYTF,TGTGCCATCAGAGGACAGGGGACCTATGGCTACACCTTC
-,TRBV6-2/TRBV6-3,TRBJ1-2,few,CASHPGPGLNSYTF,TGTGCCAGCCACCCGGGACCCGGCCTCAACAGCTACACCTTC
-,TRBV15,TRBJ2-3,-,CATTTGADTQYF,TGTGCCACCACCACGGGGGCAGATACGCAGTATTTT
-,TRBV7-2,TRBJ1-5,few,CASSLNRDIRNQPQHF,TGTGCCAGCAGCTTAAACCGGGACATAAGGAATCAGCCCCAGCATTTT
-,TRBV5-1,TRBJ1-1,-,CASSNVGGTEAFF,TGCGCCAGCAGCAACGTCGGTGGCACTGAAGCTTTCTTT
-,TRBV5-1,TRBJ2-5,few,CASSLNPIGDGETQYF,TGCGCCAGCAGCTTAAACCCAATAGGGGATGGCGAGACCCAGTACTTC
-,TRBV20-1,TRBJ1-2,few,CSARDPQEVGYGYTF,TGCAGTGCTAGAGATCCCCAGGAGGTCGGCTATGGCTACACCTTC
-,TRBV12-3/TRBV12-4,TRBJ1-2,many,CASSETGNYGYTF,TGTGCCAGCAGTGAAACAGGGAACTATGGCTACACCTTC
-,TRBV20-1,TRBJ1-1,-,CRTGQNTEAFF,TGCAGAACAGGGCAGAACACTGAAGCTTTCTTT
-,TRBV6-2/TRBV6-3,TRBJ2-1,many,CASSYRSGRGEQFF,TGTGCCAGCAGTTACCGGTCGGGCCGCGGTGAGCAGTTCTTC
-,TRBV15,TRBJ1-2,once,CATSRTAAYGYTF,TGTGCCACCAGCAGAACCGCCGCCTATGGCTACACCTTC
-,TRBV27,TRBJ2-3,few,CASSLLGPGRGGDTQYF,TGTGCCAGCAGTCTATTGGGGCCGGGACGTGGGGGTGATACGCAGTATTTT
TRBD2,TRBV15,TRBJ2-1,-,CATSRDITGGREQFF,TGTGCCACCAGCAGAGATATAACGGGGGGGCGGGAGCAGTTCTTC
-,TRBV7-8,TRBJ1-5,once,CASSRIDRFNQPQHF,TGTGCCAGCAGTCGTATAGACAGGTTCAATCAGCCCCAGCATTTT
TRBD2,TRBV28,TRBJ2-1,-,CASSCRAGDEQFF,TGTGCCAGCAGCTGCCGGGCGGGGGATGAGCAGTTCTTC
TRBD2,TRBV5-6,TRBJ2-3,-,CASSLELASGNADTQYF,TGTGCCAGCAGCTTGGAATTAGCCAGCGGGAACGCAGATACGCAGTATTTT
TRBD1,TRBV20-1,TRBJ2-5,once,CSVTTYRGQETQYF,TGCAGTGTCACAACTTACAGGGGCCAAGAGACCCAGTACTTC
TRBD1,TRBV28,TRBJ1-5,-,CASRIGTGSQPQHF,TGTGCCAGCAGGATCGGGACAGGGAGTCAGCCCCAGCATTTT
-,TRBV28,TRBJ1-1,-,CASSPGTGANTEAFF,TGTGCCAGCAGCCCCGGGACGGGAGCTAACACTGAAGCTTTCTTT
TRBD1,TRBV3-1,TRBJ2-5,few,CASSKRLGTAQTQYF,TGTGCCAGCAGCAAAAGGTTAGGGACAGCGCAAACCCAGTACTTC